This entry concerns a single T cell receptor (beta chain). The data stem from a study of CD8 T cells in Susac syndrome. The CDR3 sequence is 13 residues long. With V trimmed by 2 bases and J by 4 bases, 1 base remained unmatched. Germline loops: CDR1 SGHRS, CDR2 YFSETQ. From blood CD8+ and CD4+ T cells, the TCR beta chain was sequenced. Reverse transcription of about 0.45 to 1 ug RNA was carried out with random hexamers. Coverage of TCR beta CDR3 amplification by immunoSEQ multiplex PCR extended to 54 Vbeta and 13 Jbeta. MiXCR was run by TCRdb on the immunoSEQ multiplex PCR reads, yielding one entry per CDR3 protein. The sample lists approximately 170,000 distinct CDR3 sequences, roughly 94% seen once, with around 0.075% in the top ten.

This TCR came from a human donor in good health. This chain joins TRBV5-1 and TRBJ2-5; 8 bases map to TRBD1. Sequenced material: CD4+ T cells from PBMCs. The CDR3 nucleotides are TGCGCCAGCAGCTTTGGGACAGGAGAGACCCAGTACTTC. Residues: CASSFGTGETQYF.